Following are 22 T cell receptor beta chains from one sample sequenced in a study of shared clonotypes between healthy human individuals. The table came from immunoSEQ multiplex PCR; TCRdb's copy has only in-frame clones and leaves some out. The sample holds around 200,000 clones, over 85% seen once. Input material: naive CD4+ T cells sorted from blood. As to subset: CD45RA+ positively selected. The receptors here all came from a woman aged 25 to 45 in good health.

Written as DNA, the CDR3 is TGTGCCAGCAGTTTACCCGCGGCCTCCTACGAGCAGTACTTC. Its translation is CASSLPAASYEQYF. This chain connects TRBV28 to TRBJ2-5, with D uncertain. The closer fit of TRBJ2-7 to the DNA end suggests the J call may be wrong. CDR3 size: 14 residues. CDR1 is MDHEN and CDR2 is SYDVKM in the germline V gene.

This chain links TRBV6-4 with TRBJ2-2; 7 bases agree with TRBD2. Germline V gene data show CDR1 as MRHNA and CDR2 as SNTAGT. The trim removed 1 base at V and 2 bases at J, leaving 4 bases unmatched. The CDR3 totals 16 residues. The CDR3 sequence is CASSDYGTTNTGELFF. The CDR3 coding sequence is TGTGCCAGCAGTGACTACGGGACTACAAACACCGGGGAGCTGTTTTTT.

The chain recombines TRBV6-6 with TRBJ2-7; D remains unclear. This CDR3 region has 15 residues. CDR1 and CDR2 (germline): MNHNY, SVGAGI (reference sequence). V was cut by 2 bases and J by 0 bases, with 11 bases left in between. The CDR3 loop is CASSYEQLSSYEQYF. Here the CDR3 DNA reads TGTGCCAGCAGTTACGAACAGCTGAGCTCCTACGAGCAGTACTTC.

This rearrangement joins TRBV4-2 to TRBJ1-2, with 7 bases that match TRBD1. Germline V CDR1 and CDR2: LGHNA, YNFKEQ. Losses at the gene ends were 0 bases for V and 1 base for J; bases not matched to a gene: 2. The CDR3 has 15 residues. In nucleotides, the CDR3 is TGTGCCAGCAGCCAAGATTGGGACAGTAACTATGGCTACACCTTC. This gives the protein CASSQDWDSNYGYTF.

The V call is TRBV5-1, the J call TRBJ2-2; the match to TRBD2 covers 10 bases. This CDR3 region has 17 residues. CDR1 SGHRS and CDR2 YFSETQ come from the germline V gene. V gave up 4 bases and J gave up 4 bases; unmatched junction bases: 10. The chain's CDR3 is CASSPSASGSATGELFF. DNA of the CDR3: TGCGCCAGCAGCCCGAGCGCTAGCGGGAGCGCCACCGGGGAGCTGTTTTTT. Full variable domain (rest looked up from reference TRBV5-1 and TRBJ2-2): KAGVTQTPRYLIKTRGQQVTLSCSPISGHRSVSWYQQTPGQGLQFLFEYFSETQRNKGNFPGRFSGRQFSNSRSEMNVSTLELGDSALYLCASSPSASGSATGELFFGEGSRLTVL.

The gene calls are TRBV5-6 and TRBJ1-3; tentative D call: TRBD1 (5 bases). The V end lost 2 bases, the J end lost 3 bases, and 12 bases lay between the germline ends. Germline loops: CDR1 SGHDT, CDR2 YYEEEE. CDR3 length: 15 amino acids. The CDR3 sequence: CASSFLGAGGNTIYF. As DNA, the CDR3 is TGTGCCAGCAGCTTCCTCGGGGCAGGTGGAAACACCATATATTTT.

The CDR3 bases are TGTGCCAGCAGTAACCGGGACAGATACAATGAGCAGTTCTTC. Its protein product is CASSNRDRYNEQFF. The chain recombines TRBV6-1 with TRBJ2-1; TRBD1 matches at 7 bases. The trim removed 5 bases at V and 4 bases at J, leaving 5 bases unmatched. Germline loops: CDR1 MNHNS, CDR2 SASEGT. The CDR3 extends over 14 amino acids.

This clone appeared a few times. The rearrangement uses TRBV10-1 and TRBJ1-5; D not resolved. Germline-derived CDR1 and CDR2 are WNHNN and SYGVQD (reference sequence). V was pared by 4 bases and J by 5 bases, with 9 bases between. The CDR3 has 13 amino acids. This CDR3 is CASSVRADQPQHF. The DNA for the CDR3 is TGCGCCAGCAGTGTTCGGGCTGATCAGCCCCAGCATTTT.

The rearrangement links TRBV29-1 to TRBJ2-1; TRBD2 matches at 13 bases. This CDR3 region has 16 residues. Germline trimming cut 5 bases from V and 8 bases from J; bases unmatched to any gene: 12. CDR1 is SQVTM and CDR2 is ANQGSEA in the germline V gene. The CDR3 DNA reads TGCAGCGTTCCTTTGGGGACTAGCGGGATGGGCGATGAGCAGTTCTTC. Translation: CSVPLGTSGMGDEQFF.

V gene TRBV25-1 combines with J gene TRBJ2-3; 7 bases align to TRBD1. Per the germline V gene, CDR1 is MGHDK and CDR2 is SYGVNS. The ends lost 4 bases at V and 2 bases at J; junction bases unmatched: 6. The CDR3 consists of 15 residues. CDR3 protein: CASSASGQLTDTQYF. The CDR3, as DNA: TGTGCCAGCAGTGCGTCGGGACAGCTCACAGATACGCAGTATTTT.

This chain connects TRBV5-4 to TRBJ1-2; TRBD1 is a possible D gene (5 bases). Trimming stripped 4 bases from V and 9 bases from J, with 16 bases between. Germline values: CDR1 SGHNT, CDR2 YYREEE (reference sequence). The CDR3 has 13 amino acids. CDR3 sequence: CASSGPGAKRYTF. As DNA, the CDR3 is TGTGCCAGCAGCGGGCCCGGGGCCAAACGCTACACCTTC.

This clone was counted a single time. The rearrangement uses TRBV28 and TRBJ2-1; D uncertain. The V gene's germline CDR1 is MDHEN and CDR2 SYDVKM. The CDR3 contains 12 residues. Trimming left V 3 bases short and J 7 bases short, with 7 bases between. In DNA form, the CDR3 reads TGTGCCAGCAGTTTTTTAGGGAATGAGCAGTTCTTC. Translation gives CASSFLGNEQFF.

The rearrangement uses TRBV28 and TRBJ2-7; possibly TRBD1 or TRBD2 for D (6 bases each). Germline V CDR1 and CDR2: MDHEN, SYDVKM. The V end lost 3 bases, the J end lost 5 bases, and 17 bases lay between the germline ends. There are 15 residues in the CDR3. The CDR3 region has the DNA TGTGCCAGCAGTTTTTCGAGGGCGGGGACACACGAGCAGTACTTC. Translation: CASSFSRAGTHEQYF.

The chain joins TRBV2 to TRBJ1-5, with D maybe TRBD1 (6 bases). V lost 0 bases to trimming and J lost 1 base, with 10 bases between them. Germline CDR1 reads SNHLY; CDR2 reads FYNNEI. The CDR3 length is 16 residues. The CDR3 DNA reads TGTGCCAGCAGTGAAGCTAGGGGGGGAAGCAATCAGCCCCAGCATTTT. Translation gives CASSEARGGSNQPQHF.

This clone was detected once. The chain joins TRBV4-1 to TRBJ1-1, with 7 nucleotides matching TRBD1. The CDR3 loop spans 12 amino acids. The junction had 2 bases not matched to a gene; V was cut back by 2 bases and J by 8 bases. CDR1 and CDR2 from the germline V gene are MGHRA and YSYEKL. The DNA for the CDR3 is TGCGCCAGCAGCCAACCGGACAGGGAAGCTTTCTTT. It specifies CASSQPDREAFF.

This chain links TRBV28 with TRBJ1-4; no definite D call. V dropped 7 bases and J dropped 8 bases, with 8 bases sitting between them. Germline V gene lookup returns CDR1 MDHEN and CDR2 SYDVKM. This CDR3 region has 11 residues. The CDR3 loop reads CASTHEEKLFF. CDR3 sequence (DNA): TGTGCCAGCACTCATGAAGAAAAACTGTTTTTT.

V and J are TRBV4-1 and TRBJ2-1; D is unclear. Germline CDR1 MGHRA, CDR2 YSYEKL. This CDR3 has 19 residues. Trimming left V 6 bases short and J 3 bases short, with 27 bases between. CDR3 region: CASRPFPLGVPPDYNEQFF. CDR3 bases: TGCGCCAGCAGACCATTCCCCCTTGGTGTGCCGCCCGACTACAATGAGCAGTTCTTC.

The chain carries TRBV7-9 and TRBJ2-7; D is undetermined. Germline V lookup: CDR1 SEHNR, CDR2 FQNEAQ (reference sequence). Trimming took off 2 bases at V and 3 bases at J, with 11 bases between the two ends. CDR3 length: 14 residues. Here the CDR3 reads CASSLPGGNYEQYF. CDR3 sequence (DNA): TGTGCCAGCAGCTTACCGGGTGGAAACTACGAGCAGTACTTC.

The gene calls are TRBV9 and TRBJ2-5; D may be TRBD2 (5 bases). CDR1 and CDR2 (germline): SGDLS, YYNGEE. The CDR3 length is 12 residues. V lost 5 bases, J lost 4 bases, and 9 bases lay in between. This CDR3 is CASRWERETQYF. In nucleotides, the CDR3 is TGTGCCAGCAGGTGGGAGCGAGAGACCCAGTACTTC. The complete variable domain, with remaining parts taken from reference TRBV9 and TRBJ2-5, reads DSGVTQTPKHLITATGQRVTLRCSPRSGDLSVYWYQQSLDQGLQFLIQYYNGEERAKGNILERFSAQQFPDLHSELNLSSLELGDSALYFCASRWERETQYFGPGTRLLVL.

The chain carries TRBV28 and TRBJ1-1, with D unclear. CDR3 size: 11 residues. The V and J ends lost 7 bases and 1 base respectively, with 4 bases between them. Germline values: CDR1 MDHEN, CDR2 SYDVKM. CDR3 protein: CASTENTEAFF. DNA of the CDR3: TGTGCCAGCACCGAGAACACTGAAGCTTTCTTT.

The chain is built from TRBV6-4 and TRBJ2-3, with D uncertain. The length of the CDR3 is 14 residues. The V gene's germline CDR1 is MRHNA and CDR2 SNTAGT. Trimming stripped 0 bases from V and 6 bases from J, with 10 bases between. The CDR3 sequence: CASSDSSWADTQYF. The CDR3 nucleotides are TGTGCCAGCAGTGACTCGAGTTGGGCGGATACGCAGTATTTT.

This rearrangement joins TRBV5-4 to TRBJ2-7; TRBD1 agrees at 8 bases. The CDR3 has 15 amino acids. The germline V gene has CDR1 SGHNT and CDR2 YYREEE (reference sequence). The V gene end was trimmed by 3 bases and the J gene end by 1 base; junction bases not matched to a gene: 6. The CDR3 loop reads CASSSGQGMSYEQYF. Here the CDR3 DNA reads TGTGCCAGCAGCTCCGGACAGGGTATGTCCTACGAGCAGTACTTC.